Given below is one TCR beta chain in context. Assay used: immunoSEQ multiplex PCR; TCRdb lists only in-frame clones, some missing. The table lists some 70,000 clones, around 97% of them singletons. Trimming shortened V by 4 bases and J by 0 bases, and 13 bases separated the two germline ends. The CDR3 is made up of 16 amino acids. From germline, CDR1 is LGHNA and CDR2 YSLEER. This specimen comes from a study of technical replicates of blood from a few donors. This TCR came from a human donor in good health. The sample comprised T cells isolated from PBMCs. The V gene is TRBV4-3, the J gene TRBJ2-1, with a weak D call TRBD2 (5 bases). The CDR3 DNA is TGCGCCAGCAGCCCTCAGCAGCGGAGCTCCTACAATGAGCAGTTCTTC. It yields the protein CASSPQQRSSYNEQFF.